This T cell receptor (beta chain) was recorded in a study of molecular identifiers for immune sequencing clone quantification. Trimming pared 3 bases from V and 5 bases from J, leaving 29 bases between. This CDR3 has 19 amino acids. In germline, CDR1 is SGHVS, CDR2 FNYEAQ. MiXCR was run by TCRdb on the PCR reads, yielding one entry per CDR3 protein. The sample holds a few hundred thousand distinct CDR3 sequences; roughly 25% are singletons and the top ten take around 0.78%. The V and J genes are TRBV7-6 and TRBJ2-7; D may correspond to TRBD1 or TRBD2 (6 bases each). This TCR derives from a human donor in good health. Some libraries in this study had Jurkat cell RNA spiked in. The source material was naive CD8+ T cells from blood, with Jurkat cell RNA spiked in. Stated subset: FACS-sorted CD8+CD4-CCR7+CD45RA+ naive T cells. CDR3 sequence: CASSFASAEGGLPGNEQYF. The CDR3 DNA is TGTGCCAGCAGCTTTGCCTCGGCTGAGGGGGGACTCCCAGGGAACGAGCAGTACTTC.